A single T cell receptor beta chain is shown here with its context. The sample is drawn from a study of blood T cell repertoires in COVID-19. Across the whole study: COVID-19 samples, acute and convalescent, were from the United States, Italy and Spain. In each case, the material was cDNA or gDNA derived from T cells, B-cell-depleted T cells, or PBMCs.

CDR1 is SGHAT, CDR2 FQNNGV, per germline. The CDR3 length is 13 residues. J was trimmed by 6 bases and V by 5 bases; bases with no gene match: 6. Original processing methods: Estimated nucleated cell counts came from reference gene primer amplification. Using immunoSEQ multiplex PCR, the repertoire was profiled, and TCRdb retains in-frame clones only, with some absent. The V and J calls and clone size come from that table; D and trimming were worked out from the DNA. The sample holds about 170,000 clones, about 86% seen once. The source of this sequence is a woman of 80 years or more in a cohort sampled during active or convalescent COVID-19. The V and J genes are TRBV11-2 and TRBJ1-1, with 7 positions matching TRBD1. The sample was peripheral blood. CDR3 nucleotide sequence: TGTGCCAGCAGCCCGACAGGGATACCTGAAGCTTTCTTT. Translated: CASSPTGIPEAFF.